A selection of T cell receptor beta chains follows, all from one sample in a study of blood T cells in healthy people across ages. TCRdb redid the calling of the 5' RACE reads with MiXCR, one entry per CDR3 protein. The data show some 900,000 distinct CDR3 sequences, about 28% seen once. The sequenced sample was blood. Receptors originate from an elderly woman in good health. Both conserved end residues are part of each CDR3. Each record gives: D gene, V gene, clone size, J gene, CDR3 protein, CDR3 DNA. The D gene is left open where the match is weak. Size tells how often a clone was seen (once, few, many) or the class of an expanded clone, and some rows leave it out.

>.|TRBV30|few|TRBJ1-5
CAWSGGAQPQHF
TGTGCCTGGAGTGGGGGGGCTCAGCCCCAGCATTTT
>.|TRBV21-1|many|TRBJ2-1
CASSKLDGDNEQFF
TGTGCCAGCAGCAAACTTGACGGGGACAATGAGCAGTTCTTC
>.|TRBV12-3/TRBV12-4|.|TRBJ1-1
CASKVGWGTEAFF
TGTGCCAGCAAGGTTGGCTGGGGCACTGAAGCTTTCTTT
>.|TRBV20-1|.|TRBJ2-7
CSARTTYEQYF
TGCAGTGCTAGAACTACCTACGAGCAGTACTTC
>TRBD2|TRBV7-8|.|TRBJ2-1
CASSAAGTRRLNEQFF
TGTGCCAGCAGCGCCGCCGGGACTAGAAGGCTCAATGAGCAGTTCTTC
>.|TRBV6-2/TRBV6-3|few|TRBJ1-5
CASTNREGRQPQHF
TGTGCCAGCACCAACAGGGAAGGACGTCAGCCCCAGCATTTT
>.|TRBV11-2|many|TRBJ2-1
CASSLDHRASGGQFF
TGTGCCAGCAGCTTAGACCACCGGGCATCGGGTGGGCAGTTCTTC
>.|TRBV4-2|many|TRBJ2-3
CASSQRGGEDTQYF
TGTGCCAGCAGCCAAAGGGGGGGCGAAGATACGCAGTATTTT
>TRBD1|TRBV2|many|TRBJ2-7
CASVRQGRAYEQYF
TGTGCCAGCGTACGACAGGGTAGAGCCTACGAGCAGTACTTC
>TRBD1|TRBV20-1|.|TRBJ2-5
CSAADRVHNEQYF
TGCAGTGCTGCGGACAGGGTACACAATGAGCAGTACTTC
>.|TRBV5-4|many|TRBJ2-5
CASRQDLFQETQYF
TGTGCCAGCAGGCAAGACTTGTTTCAAGAGACCCAGTACTTC
>TRBD1|TRBV7-9|many|TRBJ1-2
CASSSDRGYRGYTF
TGTGCCAGCAGCTCTGACAGGGGATACCGGGGCTACACCTTC
>TRBD2|TRBV5-5|many|TRBJ2-7
CASSRPSGGTYEQYF
TGTGCCAGCAGCCGCCCTAGCGGGGGAACCTACGAGCAGTACTTC
>TRBD1|TRBV12-3/TRBV12-4|many|TRBJ1-5
CASSPGTVNSNQPQHF
TGTGCCAGCAGTCCAGGGACAGTGAATAGCAATCAGCCCCAGCATTTT
>TRBD1|TRBV6-2/TRBV6-3|once|TRBJ2-7
CASSRSTGDYEQYF
TGTGCCAGCAGTCGCTCGACAGGGGACTACGAGCAGTACTTC
>.|TRBV29-1|few|TRBJ1-6
CSVDPGNNSPLHF
TGCAGCGTTGATCCCGGAAATAATTCACCCCTCCACTTT
>.|TRBV12-3/TRBV12-4|many|TRBJ1-1
CASTKSNTEAFF
TGTGCCAGCACCAAATCGAACACTGAAGCTTTCTTT
>.|TRBV6-2/TRBV6-3|once|TRBJ2-3
CASSLGVSGADTQYF
TGTGCCAGCAGTCTCGGGGTATCAGGGGCAGATACGCAGTATTTT